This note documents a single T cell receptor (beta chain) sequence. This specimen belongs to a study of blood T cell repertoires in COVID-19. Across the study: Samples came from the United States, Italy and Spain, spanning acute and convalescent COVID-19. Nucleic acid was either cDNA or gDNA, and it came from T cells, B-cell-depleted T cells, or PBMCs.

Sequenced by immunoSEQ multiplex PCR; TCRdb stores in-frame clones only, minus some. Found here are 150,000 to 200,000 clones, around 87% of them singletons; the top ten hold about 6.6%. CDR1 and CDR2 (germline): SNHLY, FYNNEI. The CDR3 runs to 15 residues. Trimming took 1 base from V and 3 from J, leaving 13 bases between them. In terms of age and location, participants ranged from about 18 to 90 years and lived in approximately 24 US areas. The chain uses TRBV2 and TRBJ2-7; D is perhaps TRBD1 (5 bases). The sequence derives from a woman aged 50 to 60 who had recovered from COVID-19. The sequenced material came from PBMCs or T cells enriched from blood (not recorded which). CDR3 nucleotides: TGTGCCAGCAGTGAAGAGGGGCCCTTTTACTACGAGCAGTACTTC. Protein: CASSEEGPFYYEQYF.